A single T cell receptor beta chain is shown here with its context. The antigen it binds to is not known. No base qualities exist here, and no much larger clone lies one base off it. As controls, approximately 9 placentae without villitis were matched to the villitis of unknown etiology cases by gestational age at delivery. Placentae were collected after delivery and examined grossly and histologically before archival tissue was selected. Five 10-micron scrolls were cut from each FFPE block, and DNA was isolated using the AllPrep DNA/RNA FFPE Tissue kit. NanoDrop was used to check DNA concentration and purity, while a Bioanalyzer was used to assess RNA quality. The immunoSEQ v4 bias-controlled multiplex PCR assay, performed blinded to group allocation, was used to amplify TCR-beta CDR3 regions from genomic DNA. To estimate the quantities of nucleated cells and T cells in each sample, reference gene primers were included together with the TCR-beta primers. Sequencing of the libraries was performed on an Illumina MiSeq with a 100-cycle paired-end protocol. The paper's processing steps were these. The immunoSEQ Analyzer software was used to calculate diversity and richness, with richness measured by iChao1 and clonality based on Pielou evenness and Shannon diversity (range 0-1, where higher values mean less diversity). CDR3 amino acid sequences together with V/J genes were queried against VDJdb for CMV, EBV and influenza A specificities, with confidence 3 and substitution 2 applied. The Morisita-Horn index was used to assess how much TCR-beta amino acid clonotypes overlapped between the villitis of unknown etiology, infectious villitis and control repertoires. In TCRdb, the immuneACCESS table is reduced to in-frame sequences with V and J assigned. These tables do not hold every clone; where another copy was compared, an unresolved V gene accounts for under half, and the others remain unexplained. Clonal size and the V and J genes are those of that table, whereas D and trimming came from the DNA. The sample table lists 500 to 600 clones, just over 95% of them with a count of one. Approximately 5% of the sample is taken by the ten largest.

The data derive from a study of T cells in placental villitis. Regarding the study in general: Two of the control placentae were obtained from preterm deliveries, but no significant pathology was found on examination. Placental TCR-beta repertoires were compared across villitis of unknown etiology, gestational-age-matched unaffected controls, and infectious villitis in order to test an allograft-versus-infection hypothesis.

After removal of 2 bases from V and 8 bases from J, the junction retains 9 bases not matched to a gene. CDR1 and CDR2 are drawn from the germline V gene: SGHTA, FQGNSA. The CDR3 spans 15 residues, from the cysteine through the phenylalanine. CDR3 DNA is the only sequence kept; it has 45 bases, read in frame from the first base. Findings and caveats that apply to the study as a whole: With bulk tissue sequencing, helper, regulatory or cytotoxic T cells could not be distinguished, nor could maternal versus fetal T cells, and gamma-delta receptors were excluded. Paraffin blocks contained small amounts of decidua, so some captured T cells, especially in controls, may have been decidual rather than villous infiltrates. CMV-specific clone frequencies were higher in infectious CMV cases than in villitis of unknown etiology (0.011 vs 0.001), and the villitis of unknown etiology frequencies did not differ from those of controls. Higher clonality was observed in villitis of unknown etiology placentae than in controls (median approximately 0.052 versus 0.0054, p=0.0025), a finding indicative of clonal expansion.

Recombination connected TRBV7-2 to TRBJ2-1; 7 bases in the junction line up with TRBD2. Sequencing used placental tissue containing maternal and fetal cells. The source of this sequence is a human donor in good health; the placental T cells may come from both mother and fetus. The CDR3 is CASSLSGGRLDEQFF. The nucleotides read TGTGCCAGCAGCTTATCCGGGGGGAGATTGGATGAGCAGTTCTTC.